The 25 T cell receptor beta chains reported below all come from one sample, sequenced in a study of CDR3 diversity in severe acne. TCRdb re-derived calls from the PCR reads in MiXCR, one entry per CDR3 protein. Altogether around 100,000 distinct CDR3 sequences are present, around 56% being singletons, with the ten largest covering around an eighth. The sequenced sample consisted of blood. The receptors stem from a male donor with acne.

The genes are TRBV24-1 and TRBJ2-2, with TRBD1 identical over 8 bases. Per germline, CDR1 KGHDR and CDR2 SFDVKD. The CDR3 extends over 17 amino acids. V gave up 3 bases and J gave up 0 bases; unmatched junction bases: 5. This chain's CDR3 is CATSDTRTGTNTGELFF. In DNA form, the CDR3 reads TGTGCCACCAGTGATACCCGGACAGGGACGAACACCGGGGAGCTGTTTTTT.

This clonotype has just a few counts. The rearrangement links TRBV20-1 to TRBJ2-7; D remains unclear. This CDR3 is 13 amino acids long. Looked up from germline, CDR1 is DFQATT and CDR2 is SNEGSKA (reference sequence). With 5 bases removed from V and 6 bases from J, the gap between germline ends came to 17 bases. CDR3 loop: CSAEAPEEFEQYF. As DNA, the CDR3 is TGCAGTGCTGAAGCCCCCGAAGAGTTCGAGCAGTACTTC.

This clonotype has only one observation. The V and J genes are TRBV7-9 and TRBJ1-1; TRBD1 agrees at 8 bases. CDR1 and CDR2 from the germline V gene are SEHNR and FQNEAQ (reference sequence). The CDR3 length is 14 residues. Losses at the gene ends were 11 bases for V and 7 bases for J; bases not matched to a gene: 15. This chain's CDR3 is CAGGLGDRRGEAFF. CDR3 nucleotide sequence: TGTGCCGGAGGATTAGGGGACAGGCGAGGTGAAGCTTTCTTT.

The J gene is TRBJ2-7, the V gene TRBV24-1; 8 bases line up with TRBD1. This CDR3 is 13 amino acids long. Germline lookup yields CDR1 KGHDR and CDR2 SFDVKD. V gave up 5 bases and J gave up 8 bases; unmatched junction bases: 7. The CDR3 DNA is TGTGCCACCAGTGGGCCCGGACAGGGTAAGCAGTACTTC. This translates into CATSGPGQGKQYF.

This clonotype was recorded many times. V gene TRBV12-3 or TRBV12-4 combines with J gene TRBJ1-1; D is ambiguous. This CDR3 has 13 amino acids. Trimming removed 4 bases at V and 5 bases at J, with 11 bases between. CDR3 nucleotides: TGTGCCAGCAGTTGGGATGGTGGGACTGAAGCTTTCTTT. Encoded protein: CASSWDGGTEAFF.

V usage is TRBV12-5 and J usage is TRBJ1-2; no definite D call. The V end lost 1 base, the J end lost 2 bases, and 2 bases lay between the germline ends. Germline V gene lookup returns CDR1 LGHNT and CDR2 FRNRAP. CDR3 length: 12 residues. CDR3 in amino acids: CASGLGNYGYTF. The CDR3 nucleotides are TGTGCTAGTGGTTTGGGCAACTATGGCTACACCTTC.

This clonotype was counted many times. V is TRBV20-1 and J is TRBJ1-5, with D possibly being TRBD1 (6 bases). Trimming stripped 0 bases from V and 2 bases from J, with 20 bases between. The germline gives CDR1 DFQATT, CDR2 SNEGSKA (reference sequence). The CDR3 covers 18 residues. The CDR3 here is CSARDSTGRWQGNQPQHF. CDR3 nucleotide sequence: TGCAGTGCTAGAGACTCTACAGGGAGGTGGCAGGGCAATCAGCCCCAGCATTTT.

The sample holds a few counts of this clonotype. CDR3 region: CASSEFGNEQYF. The CDR3 region has the DNA TGTGCCAGCAGTGAATTCGGAAACGAGCAGTACTTC. This chain joins TRBV25-1 and TRBJ2-7; D is ambiguous. The CDR3 has 12 residues. Germline V gene lookup returns CDR1 MGHDK and CDR2 SYGVNS. V was shortened by 1 base and J by 5 bases, with 6 bases between the two germline ends.

At least ten counts were recorded for this clonotype. The rearrangement joins TRBV20-1 to TRBJ2-3; 7 nucleotides line up with TRBD2. The V and J ends lost 1 base and 0 bases, in that order; junction bases with no gene match: 10. CDR1 and CDR2 (germline): DFQATT, SNEGSKA (reference sequence). This CDR3 comprises 17 residues. The DNA for the CDR3 is TGCAGTGCTAGAGGAGAGTTGAGCGGGGCAAGCACAGATACGCAGTATTTT. Its protein is CSARGELSGASTDTQYF.

This chain links TRBV7-2 with TRBJ2-7, with 7 bases matching TRBD1. J gave up 4 bases and V 5 bases, and 8 bases lay outside the gene matches. Germline V gene data show CDR1 as SGHTA and CDR2 as FQGNSA. This CDR3 region has 14 residues. The CDR3 bases are TGTGCCAGCAGCCCTACAGGGGCCCTTTACGAGCAGTACTTC. Amino acid sequence: CASSPTGALYEQYF.

This clonotype was recorded at least ten times. The chain couples TRBV5-6 to TRBJ2-2; D remains ambiguous. Deletions cut 1 base from V and 5 bases from J, with 12 bases between. The CDR3 covers 15 residues. Germline loops: CDR1 SGHDT, CDR2 YYEEEE. The CDR3 spells CASSLRALVTGELFF. CDR3 bases: TGTGCCAGCAGCTTGAGGGCCCTAGTTACCGGGGAGCTGTTTTTT. The full variable domain, in which reference TRBV5-6 and TRBJ2-2 provide the parts outside the CDR3, is DAGVTQSPTHLIKTRGQQVTLRCSPKSGHDTVSWYQQALGQGPQFIFQYYEEEERQRGNFPDRFSGHQFPNYSSELNVNALLLGDSALYLCASSLRALVTGELFFGEGSRLTVL.

This clonotype was observed a few times. The V call is TRBV7-2, the J call TRBJ2-1; 9 nucleotides line up with TRBD1. Germline CDR1 and CDR2: SGHTA and FQGNSA. This CDR3 spans 17 amino acids. Trimming cost V 0 bases and J 3 bases; bases outside gene matches: 6. CDR3 nucleotide sequence: TGTGCCAGCAGCTTAGCTGGACAGGGGAGGGGCTACAATGAGCAGTTCTTC. Protein: CASSLAGQGRGYNEQFF.

In this sample, this clonotype turned up many times. The genes are TRBV7-3 and TRBJ1-1; 7 positions agree with TRBD1. CDR3 length equals 13 residues. The J segment lost 3 bases and the V segment lost 5 bases, leaving 3 bases of the junction unmatched. Germline values: CDR1 SGHTA, CDR2 FQGTGA. The CDR3 loop is CASSLTGDTEAFF. The CDR3 DNA reads TGTGCCAGCAGCCTCACAGGGGACACTGAAGCTTTCTTT.

This chain uses TRBV18 with TRBJ2-7; 7 bases are shared with TRBD1. In germline, CDR1 is KGHSH, CDR2 LQKENI. This CDR3 comprises 14 residues. V dropped 1 base and J dropped 3; count of bases not matched to a gene: 3. CDR3 amino acids: CASSPQQGRYEQYF. The CDR3 nucleotides are TGTGCCAGCTCACCACAACAGGGGCGCTACGAGCAGTACTTC.

A note on this clonotype: No conserved phenylalanine or tryptophan ends this CDR3, so it is likely a read error. No DNA is shown, since the ends of the CDR3 on it are uncertain; the CDR3 is the one TCRdb lists. V gene TRBV28 combines with J gene TRBJ1-2; the table's TRBD1 call for D was not verified on the DNA. CDR1 and CDR2 from the germline V gene are MDHEN and SYDVKM. The length of the CDR3 is 12 amino acids, counting both ends. CDR3 loop: CASSYQGYGHTL.

This chain connects TRBV6-2 or TRBV6-3 to TRBJ1-2; no clear D. The CDR3 length is 13 residues. Looked up from germline, CDR1 is MNHEY and CDR2 is SVGEGT. V lost 4 bases to trimming and J lost 6 bases, with 12 bases between them. CDR3 amino acids: CASSSWGIHGYTF. In DNA, the CDR3 is TGTGCCAGCAGTTCTTGGGGAATCCATGGCTACACCTTC.

Comment on this clonotype: Without the conserved terminal phenylalanine or tryptophan, this CDR3 likely stems from a read error. This chain links TRBV20-1 with TRBJ2-7, with 7 positions matching TRBD2. The CDR3 has 11 amino acids. The V gene's germline CDR1 is DFQATT and CDR2 SNEGSKA (reference sequence). The V and J ends lost 4 bases and 5 bases, in that order; junction bases with no gene match: 2. The CDR3: CSAIRGDEQYL. The CDR3, as DNA: TGCAGTGCTATTCGGGGGGACGAGCAGTACCTC.

The J gene is TRBJ2-7, the V gene TRBV6-5; 13 bases agree with TRBD2. Per the germline V gene, CDR1 is MNHEY and CDR2 is SVGAGI. V shed 6 bases and J 9 bases; nucleotides not matched to a gene: 5. The CDR3 extends over 13 amino acids. The CDR3: CASRGTSGKGQYF. For the CDR3, the DNA is TGTGCCAGCAGGGGGACTAGCGGGAAAGGGCAGTACTTC.

Comments on this clonotype: The missing conserved phenylalanine or tryptophan at the end of this CDR3 makes a read error likely. The rearrangement joins TRBV11-2 to TRBJ2-5, with no clear D. Trimming pared 2 bases from V and 3 bases from J, leaving 22 bases between. The CDR3 covers 18 residues. CDR1 and CDR2 (germline): SGHAT, FQNNGV. CDR3 bases: TGTGCCAGCAGCTTATCCGCGTCCAGTCCGGTATCTAAAGAGACCCAGTACCTC. Protein product: CASSLSASSPVSKETQYL.

The V call is TRBV25-1, the J call TRBJ2-7, with D unclear. This CDR3 contains 11 residues. Trimming left V 3 bases short and J 7 bases short, with 7 bases between. Germline CDR1 and CDR2: MGHDK and SYGVNS. For the CDR3, the DNA is TGTGCCAGCAGTGAGTTACGGGAGCAGTACTTC. Translation gives CASSELREQYF.

This chain joins TRBV29-1 and TRBJ2-7; TRBD1 or TRBD2 may be the D gene (7 bases each). This CDR3 is built from 15 residues. Germline lookup yields CDR1 SQVTM and CDR2 ANQGSEA. V was clipped by 5 bases and J by 6 bases, with 23 bases between them. CDR3 bases: TGCAGCGTTCAGGGGGGGGGACAAATAACGGGCGAGCAGTACTTC. It is translated as CSVQGGGQITGEQYF.

This clonotype was counted ten times or more. The J gene is TRBJ2-7, the V gene TRBV6-2 or TRBV6-3, with 8 nucleotides matching TRBD2. The trim removed 0 bases at V and 0 bases at J, leaving 4 bases unmatched. This CDR3 contains 16 residues. Germline V gene data show CDR1 as MNHEY and CDR2 as SVGEGT. The CDR3 reads CASSYSTAGVSYEQYF. In DNA form, the CDR3 reads TGTGCCAGCAGTTACTCGACAGCGGGAGTCTCCTACGAGCAGTACTTC.

This clonotype was recorded a few times. The chain employs TRBV6-5 and TRBJ2-1, with D possibly matching TRBD2 (7 bases). V shed 4 bases and J shed 2 bases, with 18 bases lying between them. The CDR3 has 17 amino acids. Germline-derived CDR1 and CDR2 are MNHEY and SVGAGI. Written as DNA, the CDR3 is TGTGCCAGCAGTTTGCCCCCTAGGGGGAGGGCCTACAATGAGCAGTTCTTC. As protein: CASSLPPRGRAYNEQFF.

J is TRBJ1-5 and V is TRBV29-1; D is ambiguous. This CDR3 contains 12 residues. Germline loops: CDR1 SQVTM, CDR2 ANQGSEA. This CDR3 is CSEREGYQPQHF. CDR3 sequence (DNA): TGCAGTGAACGGGAGGGCTATCAGCCCCAGCATTTT.

This chain links TRBV9 with TRBJ2-7, with D unclear. This CDR3 comprises 14 residues. V was clipped by 0 bases and J by 5 bases, with 12 bases between them. CDR1 is SGDLS and CDR2 is YYNGEE in the germline V gene. CDR3 protein: CASSVGGRLNEQYF. In DNA form, the CDR3 reads TGTGCCAGCAGCGTAGGGGGTAGGCTGAACGAGCAGTACTTC.